This T cell receptor beta chain emerged from a study of blood T cells in healthy people across ages. The second PCR ran roughly 6 to 11 cycles with a sample-barcoded 5' primer and J-beta primers. CDR3-containing paired-end reads numbered at least 2.5 million in each sample. TCRdb ran MiXCR on the 5' RACE reads and lists one entry per CDR3 protein. This table holds over 1,500,000 distinct CDR3 sequences, 30% to 40% found once. The study's findings and limits: Naive and antigen-experienced cells could not be conclusively compared, given unsorted PBMCs. Both higher diversity and more naive CD4+ cells marked long-lived donors when set against aged donors.

As regards this clonotype: No antigen is known for it.

Each sample gave at least 6.5 million isolated PBMCs. Trimming took 7 bases from V and 8 from J; bases not matched to a gene: 10. This CDR3 has 14 amino acids. Germline lookup yields CDR1 SGHTA and CDR2 FQGNSA. Sequencing was performed on blood. This chain uses TRBV7-2 with TRBJ2-1; 8 bases map to TRBD2. The receptor was isolated from a human donor in good health. The CDR3 protein is CASTLNRLAHEQFF. The CDR3, as DNA: TGTGCCAGCACCCTAAATCGACTAGCGCATGAGCAGTTCTTC.